The 21 T cell receptor beta chains in this list originate from one sample, sequenced in a study of blood T cell repertoires in COVID-19. The table came from immunoSEQ multiplex PCR; TCRdb's copy has only in-frame clones and leaves some out. Among fewer than 450,000 clones listed, 85% to 90% were seen once. Sequencing used PBMCs or T cells enriched from blood (not recorded which). These receptors all stem from a woman aged 18-29 years who had recovered from COVID-19.

This chain links TRBV4-1 with TRBJ2-7; the D gene is possibly TRBD2 (5 bases). Trimming left V 3 bases short and J 1 base short, with 10 bases between. Germline V gene sequence: CDR1 MGHRA, CDR2 YSYEKL. CDR3 length: 14 residues. CDR3 DNA sequence: TGCGCCAGCAGCCAGGCCTCGGGATCCTACGAGCAGTACTTC. Its protein is CASSQASGSYEQYF.

This chain links TRBV10-1 with TRBJ1-1, with a weak D call TRBD1 (5 bases). There are 13 residues in the CDR3. Trimming left V 5 bases short and J 5 bases short, with 12 bases between. Per the germline V gene, CDR1 is WNHNN and CDR2 is SYGVQD (reference sequence). The CDR3 sequence: CASSRTLRTEAFF. CDR3 DNA sequence: TGCGCCAGCAGTAGGACACTGAGGACTGAAGCTTTCTTT.

This clone was detected only a few times. The rearrangement uses TRBV2 and TRBJ1-2; 10 nucleotides line up with TRBD1. This CDR3 is 13 amino acids long. With 7 bases clipped from V and 4 bases from J, the junction kept 3 bases outside the gene matches. CDR1 SNHLY and CDR2 FYNNEI come from the germline V gene. The CDR3 DNA reads as TGTGCCAGCAATGGGGACAGGGGCTATGGCTACACCTTC. Translated, it gives CASNGDRGYGYTF.

The V call is TRBV25-1, the J call TRBJ1-1; 7 nucleotides agree with TRBD1. The J segment lost 1 base and the V segment lost 4 bases, leaving 9 bases of the junction unmatched. The germline V gene encodes CDR1 MGHDK and CDR2 SYGVNS. The CDR3 spans 16 residues. The CDR3 coding sequence is TGTGCCAGCAGTGGAAATTTGGGACAGAAGAACACTGAAGCTTTCTTT. It is translated as CASSGNLGQKNTEAFF.

V usage is TRBV6-5 and J usage is TRBJ2-1, with 12 bases matching TRBD1. The V gene's germline CDR1 is MNHEY and CDR2 SVGAGI. The CDR3 is 14 amino acids. Trimming cost V 6 bases and J 6 bases; bases outside gene matches: 3. As DNA, the CDR3 is TGTGCCAGCAGCCGGGACAGGGGGCCCAATGAGCAGTTCTTC. Translated, it gives CASSRDRGPNEQFF.

V usage is TRBV21-1 and J usage is TRBJ1-2. TRBV21-1 is a known pseudogene. This CDR3 comprises 14 residues. Here the CDR3 DNA reads TGTGCCAGCAGCATCCCCCCGGGGGACTATGGCTACACCTTC. Translated: CASSIPPGDYGYTF.

The rearrangement links TRBV10-2 to TRBJ1-1; 7 bases match TRBD1. Germline V gene data show CDR1 as WSHSY and CDR2 as SAAADI. Trimming took 6 bases from V and 4 from J; bases not matched to a gene: 5. This CDR3 spans 13 amino acids. The CDR3 DNA reads as TGCGCCAGCAGCCAGGACAGGAGCACTGAAGCTTTCTTT. Translated: CASSQDRSTEAFF.

V gene TRBV19 combines with J gene TRBJ1-5; D perhaps matches TRBD1 (5 bases). This CDR3 spans 15 amino acids. Germline-derived CDR1 and CDR2 are LNHDA and SQIVND (reference sequence). V dropped 7 bases and J dropped 1 base, with 14 bases sitting between them. CDR3 in DNA: TGTGCCAGTAACGCGGGGCGCGGCAGCAATCAGCCCCAGCATTTT. Protein product: CASNAGRGSNQPQHF.

Written as DNA, the CDR3 is TGTGCCAGCAGTGACTCGGAGTCCAGGGCGAAAGGGGACACCGGGGAGCTGTTTTTT. Protein: CASSDSESRAKGDTGELFF. The gene calls are TRBV6-4 and TRBJ2-2; D might be TRBD1 (5 bases). V lost 0 bases and J 3 bases, leaving 20 bases between the germline ends. The V gene's germline CDR1 is MRHNA and CDR2 SNTAGT. There are 19 residues in the CDR3.

The gene calls are TRBV6-4 and TRBJ1-1; D gene uncertain. Germline V gene lookup returns CDR1 MRHNA and CDR2 SNTAGT. V lost 7 bases and J 1 base, leaving 16 bases between the germline ends. The CDR3 has 15 amino acids. The CDR3 bases are TGTGCCAGCATCAAGTCGTTTGAGGAGAACACTGAAGCTTTCTTT. Encoded protein: CASIKSFEENTEAFF.

This chain joins TRBV19 and TRBJ1-3, with TRBD1 matching over 9 bases. This CDR3 has 16 residues. V gave up 4 bases and J gave up 2 bases; unmatched junction bases: 6. Per the germline V gene, CDR1 is LNHDA and CDR2 is SQIVND (reference sequence). The CDR3 DNA reads TGTGCCAGTAGTAGGACTACAGGGGGCACTGGAAACACCATATATTTT. This translates into CASSRTTGGTGNTIYF.

A single count supports this clone. The V and J genes are TRBV28 and TRBJ1-2; the match to TRBD1 covers 7 bases. V gave up 5 bases and J gave up 8 bases; unmatched junction bases: 8. CDR1 and CDR2 (germline): MDHEN, SYDVKM. The CDR3 length is 13 residues. In nucleotides, the CDR3 is TGTGCCAGCAGTGCTACAGGGGACGGAGGCTACACCTTC. Its translation is CASSATGDGGYTF.

This chain joins TRBV4-1 and TRBJ2-1, with 7 nucleotides matching TRBD2. The length of the CDR3 is 16 residues. The junction had 5 bases not matched to a gene; V was cut back by 0 bases and J by 3 bases. The germline gives CDR1 MGHRA, CDR2 YSYEKL. CDR3 in amino acids: CASSQEAGVSYNEQFF. In nucleotides, the CDR3 is TGCGCCAGCAGCCAAGAGGCGGGGGTGAGCTACAATGAGCAGTTCTTC.

In this sample, this clone turned up once. Here the CDR3 reads CASSPTGSETQYF. The CDR3 region has the DNA TGTGCCAGCAGTCCTACAGGTTCAGAGACCCAGTACTTC. The chain joins TRBV25-1 to TRBJ2-5, with a weak D call TRBD1 (5 bases). Germline-derived CDR1 and CDR2 are MGHDK and SYGVNS. Deletions cut 5 bases from V and 4 bases from J, with 11 bases between. The CDR3 sequence is 13 residues long.

The chain recombines TRBV7-2 with TRBJ1-1; D is possibly TRBD1 (6 bases). The V end lost 3 bases, the J end lost 5 bases, and 7 bases lay between the germline ends. The CDR3 is 12 residues long. Looked up from germline, CDR1 is SGHTA and CDR2 is FQGNSA. The CDR3 sequence is CASSFQGTEAFF. CDR3 nucleotide sequence: TGTGCCAGCAGCTTTCAGGGGACTGAAGCTTTCTTT.

This clone was seen only once. The rearrangement joins TRBV2 to TRBJ1-2; D remains unclear. Per the germline V gene, CDR1 is SNHLY and CDR2 is FYNNEI. CDR3 length: 11 amino acids. V was clipped by 6 bases and J by 10 bases, with 12 bases between them. CDR3 DNA: TGTGCCAGCAGGTTCCGGGAAGTCTACACCTTC. It is translated as CASRFREVYTF.

The chain couples TRBV9 to TRBJ2-5, with TRBD1 identical over 11 bases. Germline V gene sequence: CDR1 SGDLS, CDR2 YYNGEE. The junction had 11 bases not matched to a gene; V was cut back by 6 bases and J by 4 bases. The CDR3 is 16 amino acids. The CDR3 nucleotides are TGTGCCAGCAACCCGACGGACAGGGGGCACGGAGAGACCCAGTACTTC. Its protein is CASNPTDRGHGETQYF.

The chain carries TRBV30 and TRBJ2-2; possibly TRBD1 for D (5 bases). CDR1 and CDR2 (germline): GTSNPN, SVGIG (reference sequence). The CDR3 runs to 15 residues. With 4 bases removed from V and 6 bases from J, the gap between germline ends came to 18 bases. CDR3 nucleotide sequence: TGTGCCTGGAAAACAATAGAGGTGGGGCCCGGGGAGCTGTTTTTT. Its translation is CAWKTIEVGPGELFF.

The chain carries TRBV28 and TRBJ2-7, with D perhaps matching TRBD2 (6 bases). V shed 3 bases and J shed 2 bases, with 8 bases lying between them. CDR1 is MDHEN, CDR2 SYDVKM, per germline. The CDR3 runs to 13 residues. CDR3 in amino acids: CASSLGLAYEQYF. The CDR3 DNA follows: TGTGCCAGCAGTTTGGGACTGGCCTACGAGCAGTACTTC.

CDR3 in amino acids: CASSLPGNTEAFF. The CDR3 DNA reads as TGTGCCAGCAGCTTGCCGGGGAACACTGAAGCTTTCTTT. V and J are TRBV5-4 and TRBJ1-1; D unresolved. Trimming took 1 base from V and 1 from J, leaving 5 bases between them. Germline loops: CDR1 SGHNT, CDR2 YYREEE (reference sequence). CDR3 length: 13 residues.

The chain is built from TRBV7-6 and TRBJ2-6; D call uncertain. Germline V gene lookup returns CDR1 SGHVS and CDR2 FNYEAQ. The CDR3 is made up of 15 amino acids. Trimming removed 2 bases at V and 1 base at J, with 6 bases between. CDR3 DNA sequence: TGTGCCAGCAGCTTAAGCCGTTCTGGGGCCAACGTCCTGACTTTC. Residues: CASSLSRSGANVLTF. The full variable domain, rest sourced from reference TRBV7-6 and TRBJ2-6, is GAGVSQSPRYKVTKRGQDVALRCDPISGHVSLYWYRQALGQGPEFLTYFNYEAQQDKSGLPNDRFSAERPEGSISTLTIQRTEQRDSAMYRCASSLSRSGANVLTFGAGSRLTVL.